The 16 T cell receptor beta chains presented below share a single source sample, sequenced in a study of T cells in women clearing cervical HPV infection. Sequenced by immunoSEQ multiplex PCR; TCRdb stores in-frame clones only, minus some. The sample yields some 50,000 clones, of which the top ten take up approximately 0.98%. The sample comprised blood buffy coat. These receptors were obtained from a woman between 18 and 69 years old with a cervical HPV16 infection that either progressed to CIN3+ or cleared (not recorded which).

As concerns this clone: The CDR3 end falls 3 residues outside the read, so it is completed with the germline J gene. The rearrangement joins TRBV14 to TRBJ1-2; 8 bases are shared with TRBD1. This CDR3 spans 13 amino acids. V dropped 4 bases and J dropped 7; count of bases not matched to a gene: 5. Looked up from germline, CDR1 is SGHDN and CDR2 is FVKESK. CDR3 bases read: TGTGCCAGCAGCCCGACAGGGGCGGTTGGC. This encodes CASSPTGAVG. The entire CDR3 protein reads CASSPTGAVGYTF.

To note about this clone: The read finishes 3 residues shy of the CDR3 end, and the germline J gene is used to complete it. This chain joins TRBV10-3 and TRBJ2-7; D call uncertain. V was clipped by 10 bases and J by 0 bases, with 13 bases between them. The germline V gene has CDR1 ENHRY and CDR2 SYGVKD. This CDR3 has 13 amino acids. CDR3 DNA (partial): TGTGCCACTCATCACACCAGCTCCTACGAG. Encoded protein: CATHHTSSYE. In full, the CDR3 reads CATHHTSSYEQYF.

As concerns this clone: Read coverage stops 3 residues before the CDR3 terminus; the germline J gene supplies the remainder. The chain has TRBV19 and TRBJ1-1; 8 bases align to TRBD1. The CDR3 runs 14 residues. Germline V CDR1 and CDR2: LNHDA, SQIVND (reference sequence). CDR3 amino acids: CASSTNRGSETAFF. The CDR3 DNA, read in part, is TGTGCCAGTAGTACAAACAGGGGGTCGGAGACA.

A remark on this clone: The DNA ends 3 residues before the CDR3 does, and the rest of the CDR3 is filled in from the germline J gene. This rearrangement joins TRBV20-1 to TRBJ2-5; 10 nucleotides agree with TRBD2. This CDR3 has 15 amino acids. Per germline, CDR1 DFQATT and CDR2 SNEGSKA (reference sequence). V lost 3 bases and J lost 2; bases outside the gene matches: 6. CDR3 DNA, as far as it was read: TGCAGTGCTAGTTGGGCTAGCGGGAGACAAGAGACC. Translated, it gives CSASWASGRQET. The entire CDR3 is CSASWASGRQETQYF.

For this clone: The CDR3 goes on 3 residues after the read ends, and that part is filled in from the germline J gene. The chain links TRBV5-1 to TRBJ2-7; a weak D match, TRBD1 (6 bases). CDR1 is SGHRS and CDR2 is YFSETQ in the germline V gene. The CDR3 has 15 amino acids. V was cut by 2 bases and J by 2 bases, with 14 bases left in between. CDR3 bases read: TGCGCCAGCAGCTTAGTGGCAGGGGCCACCTACGAG. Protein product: CASSLVAGATYE. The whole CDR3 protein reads CASSLVAGATYEQYF.

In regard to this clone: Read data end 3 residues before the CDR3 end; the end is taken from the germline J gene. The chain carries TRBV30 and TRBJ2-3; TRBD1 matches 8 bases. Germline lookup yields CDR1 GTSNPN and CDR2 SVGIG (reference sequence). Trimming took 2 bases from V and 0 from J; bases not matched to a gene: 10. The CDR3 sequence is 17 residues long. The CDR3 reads CAWSSRGLGLSTDTQYF. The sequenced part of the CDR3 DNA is TGTGCCTGGAGTTCCAGGGGGCTGGGTTTGAGCACAGATACG.

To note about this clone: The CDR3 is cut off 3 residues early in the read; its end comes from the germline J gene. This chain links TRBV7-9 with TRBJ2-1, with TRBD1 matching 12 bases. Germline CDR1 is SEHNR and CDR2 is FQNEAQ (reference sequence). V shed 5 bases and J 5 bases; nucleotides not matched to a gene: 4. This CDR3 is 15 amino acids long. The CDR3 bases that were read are TGTGCCAGCAGCCCCGGGACAGGGGGCCACAATGAG. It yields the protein CASSPGTGGHNE. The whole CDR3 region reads CASSPGTGGHNEQFF.

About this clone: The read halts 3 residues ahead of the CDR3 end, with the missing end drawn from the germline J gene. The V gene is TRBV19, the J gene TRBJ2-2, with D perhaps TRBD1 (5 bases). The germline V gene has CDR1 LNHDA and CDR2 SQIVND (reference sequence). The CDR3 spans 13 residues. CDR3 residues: CASSINQGKKLFF. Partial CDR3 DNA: TGTGCCAGTAGTATAAACCAGGGAAAAAAG.

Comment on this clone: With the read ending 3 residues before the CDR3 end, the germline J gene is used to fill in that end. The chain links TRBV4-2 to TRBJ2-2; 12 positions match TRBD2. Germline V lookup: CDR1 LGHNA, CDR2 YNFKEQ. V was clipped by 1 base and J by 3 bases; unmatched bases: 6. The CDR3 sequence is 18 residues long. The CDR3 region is CASSQAFLAGGDTGELFF. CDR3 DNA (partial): TGTGCCAGCAGCCAAGCCTTTCTAGCGGGGGGGGACACCGGGGAG.

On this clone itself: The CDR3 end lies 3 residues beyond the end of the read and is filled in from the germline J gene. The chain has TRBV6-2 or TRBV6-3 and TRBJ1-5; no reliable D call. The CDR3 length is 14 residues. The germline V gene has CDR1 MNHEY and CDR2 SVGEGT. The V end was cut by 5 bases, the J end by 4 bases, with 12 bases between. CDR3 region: CASSGPTQNQPQHF. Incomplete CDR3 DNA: TGTGCCAGCAGTGGGCCAACACAAAATCAGCCC.

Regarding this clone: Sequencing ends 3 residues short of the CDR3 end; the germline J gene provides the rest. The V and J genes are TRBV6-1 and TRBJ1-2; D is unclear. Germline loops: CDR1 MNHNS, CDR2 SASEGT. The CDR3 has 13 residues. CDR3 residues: CASSVWRNYDYTF. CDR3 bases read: TGTGCCAGCAGTGTCTGGCGAAACTACGAC.

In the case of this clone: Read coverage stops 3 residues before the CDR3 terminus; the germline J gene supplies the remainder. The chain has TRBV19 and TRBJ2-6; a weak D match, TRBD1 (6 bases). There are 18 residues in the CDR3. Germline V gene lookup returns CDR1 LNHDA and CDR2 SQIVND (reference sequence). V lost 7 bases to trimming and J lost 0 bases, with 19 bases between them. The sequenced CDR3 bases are TGTGCCAGTACTCCTTCCTGGGGGACAAGCTCTGGGGCCAACGTC. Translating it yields CASTPSWGTSSGANV. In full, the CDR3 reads CASTPSWGTSSGANVLTF.

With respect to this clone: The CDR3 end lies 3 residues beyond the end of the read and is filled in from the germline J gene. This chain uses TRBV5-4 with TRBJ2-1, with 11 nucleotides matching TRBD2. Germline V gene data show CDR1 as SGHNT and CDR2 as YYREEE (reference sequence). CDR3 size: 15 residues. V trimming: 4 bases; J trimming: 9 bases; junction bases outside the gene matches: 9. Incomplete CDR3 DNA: TGTGCCAGCAGCACCGGACTAGCGGGCCCTCTTGAG. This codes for CASSTGLAGPLE. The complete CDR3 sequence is CASSTGLAGPLEQFF.

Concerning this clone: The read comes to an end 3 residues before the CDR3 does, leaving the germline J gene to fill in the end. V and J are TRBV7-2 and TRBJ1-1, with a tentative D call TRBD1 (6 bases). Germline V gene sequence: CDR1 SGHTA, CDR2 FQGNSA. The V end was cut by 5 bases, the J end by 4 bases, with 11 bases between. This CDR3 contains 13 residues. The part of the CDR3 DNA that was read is TGTGCCAGCAGCACCCAGGGGAGCACTGAA. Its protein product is CASSTQGSTE. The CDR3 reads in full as CASSTQGSTEAFF.

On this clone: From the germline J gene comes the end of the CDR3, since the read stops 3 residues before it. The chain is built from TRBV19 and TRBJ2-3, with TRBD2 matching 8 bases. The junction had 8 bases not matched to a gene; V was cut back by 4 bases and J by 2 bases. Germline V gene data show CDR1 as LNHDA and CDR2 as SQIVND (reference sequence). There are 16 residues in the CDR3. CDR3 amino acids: CASSTASGGTTDTQYF. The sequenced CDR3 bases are TGTGCCAGTAGTACTGCCAGCGGGGGAACCACAGATACG.

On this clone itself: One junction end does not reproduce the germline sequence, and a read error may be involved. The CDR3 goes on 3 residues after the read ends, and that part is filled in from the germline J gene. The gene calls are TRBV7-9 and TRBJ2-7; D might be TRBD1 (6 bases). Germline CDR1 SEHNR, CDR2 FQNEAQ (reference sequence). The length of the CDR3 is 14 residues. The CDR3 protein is CASSLEQGSSEQYF. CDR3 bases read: TGTGCCAGCAGCTTAGAACAGGGCTCCTCCGAG.